Presented here are 29 T cell receptor beta chains from one specimen sequenced in a study of a mutant IDH1 vaccine in newly diagnosed glioma. TCRdb's table, derived via immunoSEQ multiplex PCR, lists solely in-frame clones and lacks some. The sample has about 86,000 clones; 65% to 90% are singletons. The time point was: week 23, last vaccination. Doses of 300 ug of mutant IDH1 20-mer peptide were given with topical imiquimod. Antigens for these TCRs are unknown. The sequenced sample was PBMCs, obtained from a glioma patient whose treatment included an IDH1 peptide vaccine. The receptor source for this set is a man aged 30 to 39 with glioma. Some clones in this sample may be carry-over from other donors' samples.

The table lists this clone with a few counts. The chain carries TRBV29-1 and TRBJ1-2; D is ambiguous. CDR1 and CDR2 from the germline V gene are SQVTM and ANQGSEA. This CDR3 contains 11 residues. Trimming left V 5 bases short and J 8 bases short, with 12 bases between. The CDR3 here is CSVLIGVGYTF. As DNA, the CDR3 is TGCAGCGTTCTAATAGGTGTCGGCTACACCTTC.

This chain joins TRBV29-1 and TRBJ2-3; TRBD2 matches at 12 bases. V was pared by 6 bases and J by 3 bases, with 7 bases of the junction left unmatched. This CDR3 has 15 amino acids. Per the germline V gene, CDR1 is SQVTM and CDR2 is ANQGSEA. CDR3 nucleotides: TGCAGCGTCGGGCAGACTAGCGGGAGTACAGATACGCAGTATTTT. It translates to CSVGQTSGSTDTQYF.

This chain links TRBV27 with TRBJ1-1; D gene ambiguous. Germline CDR1 and CDR2: MNHEY and SMNVEV (reference sequence). Trimming pared 1 base from V and 8 bases from J, leaving 17 bases between. The CDR3 is 15 residues long. CDR3 DNA: TGTGCCAGCAGTTTATTTGGTGGCAGGTCAACCGAAGCTTTCTTT. This codes for CASSLFGGRSTEAFF.

This rearrangement joins TRBV2 to TRBJ2-7; TRBD2 matches 10 bases. V lost 7 bases to trimming and J lost 3 bases; unmatched junction nucleotides: 6. The CDR3 runs 14 residues. Germline-derived CDR1 and CDR2 are SNHLY and FYNNEI. CDR3 region: CASTRLAGHYEQYF. DNA of the CDR3: TGTGCCAGCACCCGACTAGCGGGTCACTACGAGCAGTACTTC.

The chain uses TRBV28 and TRBJ1-1; no clear D gene. The V gene's germline CDR1 is MDHEN and CDR2 SYDVKM. CDR3 length: 14 amino acids. Trimming removed 3 bases at V and 0 bases at J, with 8 bases between. The DNA of the CDR3 is TGTGCCAGCAGTTTGATAGGGCTGAACACTGAAGCTTTCTTT. It translates to CASSLIGLNTEAFF.

This chain joins TRBV5-4 and TRBJ1-3; D not resolved. V lost 2 bases and J lost 2, with 11 bases in between. From germline, CDR1 is SGHNT and CDR2 YYREEE (reference sequence). This CDR3 has 15 amino acids. The CDR3 DNA sequence: TGTGCCAGCAGCTTAGAGGTATCTCCTGGAAACACCATATATTTT. It is translated as CASSLEVSPGNTIYF.

The rearrangement joins TRBV6-1 to TRBJ2-2; D unclear. Germline CDR1 MNHNS, CDR2 SASEGT. The V gene lost 4 bases and the J gene lost 4 bases, with 13 bases spanning the gap. The CDR3 contains 15 residues. The CDR3 spells CASSVFSKGTGELFF. CDR3 nucleotides: TGTGCCAGCAGTGTGTTCAGTAAGGGCACCGGGGAGCTGTTTTTT.

V usage is TRBV5-1 and J usage is TRBJ1-6, with D tentatively TRBD1 (5 bases). CDR1 SGHRS and CDR2 YFSETQ come from the germline V gene. The CDR3 has 13 amino acids. Trimming took off 4 bases at V and 12 bases at J, with 14 bases between the two ends. The CDR3 here is CASSEGTGGPLHF. DNA for the CDR3: TGCGCCAGCAGCGAGGGGACTGGTGGACCCCTCCACTTT. Based on the CDR3 plus reference TRBV5-1 and TRBJ1-6, the full variable domain is KAGVTQTPRYLIKTRGQQVTLSCSPISGHRSVSWYQQTPGQGLQFLFEYFSETQRNKGNFPGRFSGRQFSNSRSEMNVSTLELGDSALYLCASSEGTGGPLHFGNGTRLTVT.

The chain recombines TRBV5-6 with TRBJ2-2, with 10 bases matching TRBD1. V trimming: 1 base; J trimming: 5 bases; junction bases outside the gene matches: 8. The CDR3 runs to 17 residues. In germline, CDR1 is SGHDT, CDR2 YYEEEE. CDR3 protein: CASSLYGQGVETGELFF. CDR3 coding DNA: TGTGCCAGCAGCTTGTATGGACAGGGGGTCGAGACCGGGGAGCTGTTTTTT.

The genes are TRBV27 and TRBJ2-2; 10 bases match TRBD1. The trim removed 5 bases at V and 5 bases at J, leaving 5 bases unmatched. Germline CDR1 MNHEY, CDR2 SMNVEV (reference sequence). The CDR3 consists of 15 residues. CDR3 in DNA: TGTGCCAGCAGTAATGGACAGGGGGGGACCGGGGAGCTGTTTTTT. Its protein product is CASSNGQGGTGELFF.

This chain uses TRBV7-2 with TRBJ1-3; 9 bases are a match to TRBD1. Trimming took 9 bases from V and 4 from J; bases not matched to a gene: 7. This CDR3 is 14 amino acids long. Germline V lookup: CDR1 SGHTA, CDR2 FQGNSA. In DNA, the CDR3 is TGTGCCAGTAGAGACAGGGGGTCGGGAAACACCATATATTTT. This gives the protein CASRDRGSGNTIYF.

This chain joins TRBV7-2 and TRBJ1-1; weak D call: TRBD1 (5 bases). The length of the CDR3 is 14 residues. Trimming left V 4 bases short and J 4 bases short, with 13 bases between. Germline CDR1 is SGHTA and CDR2 is FQGNSA. The CDR3 is CASSSGLLGTEAFF. CDR3 coding DNA: TGTGCCAGCAGCTCGGGACTGCTGGGCACTGAAGCTTTCTTT.

This sequence joins TRBV18 and TRBJ1-2, with 7 bases aligning to TRBD1. Germline loops: CDR1 KGHSH, CDR2 LQKENI. This CDR3 contains 14 residues. V was clipped by 3 bases and J by 7 bases; unmatched bases: 8. The CDR3 sequence: CASSPQTGVGGYTF. CDR3 DNA: TGTGCCAGCTCACCCCAAACAGGGGTGGGTGGCTACACCTTC.

The J gene is TRBJ2-7, the V gene TRBV4-1; possibly TRBD1 for D (6 bases). Germline CDR1 and CDR2: MGHRA and YSYEKL. Trimming took off 1 base at V and 2 bases at J, with 12 bases between the two ends. The CDR3 is 15 residues long. The CDR3 sequence: CASSQVSGVAYEQYF. CDR3 DNA: TGCGCCAGCAGCCAAGTCTCAGGGGTCGCCTACGAGCAGTACTTC.

The chain couples TRBV4-1 to TRBJ2-3; 15 bases agree with TRBD2. V lost 6 bases and J lost 4; bases outside the gene matches: 8. The CDR3 sequence is 17 residues long. Germline V gene lookup returns CDR1 MGHRA and CDR2 YSYEKL. For the CDR3, the DNA is TGCGCCAGCAGTCCCCTAGGACTAGCGGGAGGGGCAGATACGCAGTATTTT. Protein: CASSPLGLAGGADTQYF.

The DNA for the CDR3 is TGTGCCAGCAGCGGACGGGACAGGGAGATTTATGGCTACACCTTC. As protein: CASSGRDREIYGYTF. This rearrangement joins TRBV13 to TRBJ1-2; the match to TRBD1 covers 9 bases. The CDR3 covers 15 residues. CDR1 and CDR2 (germline): PRHDT, FYEKMQ (reference sequence). V dropped 5 bases and J dropped 5; count of bases not matched to a gene: 9.

V is TRBV7-9 and J is TRBJ1-4, with TRBD1 identical over 7 bases. V lost 1 base to trimming and J lost 5 bases; unmatched junction nucleotides: 7. This CDR3 has 16 residues. CDR1 and CDR2 (germline): SEHNR, FQNEAQ (reference sequence). The CDR3 here is CASSLGATGRNEKLFF. For the CDR3, the DNA is TGTGCCAGCAGCTTAGGGGCGACAGGGAGAAATGAAAAACTGTTTTTT.

The CDR3 region is CASSSGTTNSPLHF. CDR3 in DNA: TGCGCCAGCAGCTCCGGGACGACCAATTCACCCCTCCACTTT. The rearrangement joins TRBV5-1 to TRBJ1-6; D may be TRBD1 (5 bases). The CDR3 consists of 14 residues. Germline values: CDR1 SGHRS, CDR2 YFSETQ. V shed 3 bases and J shed 7 bases, with 11 bases lying between them. Variable domain in full (rest from reference TRBV5-1 and TRBJ1-6): KAGVTQTPRYLIKTRGQQVTLSCSPISGHRSVSWYQQTPGQGLQFLFEYFSETQRNKGNFPGRFSGRQFSNSRSEMNVSTLELGDSALYLCASSSGTTNSPLHFGNGTRLTVT.

V is TRBV28 and J is TRBJ2-7, with 8 bases matching TRBD1. The CDR3 consists of 14 residues. V lost 6 bases to trimming and J lost 5 bases; unmatched junction nucleotides: 9. Germline assignment: CDR1 MDHEN and CDR2 SYDVKM. The CDR3 spells CASRITDRGHEQYF. CDR3 DNA: TGTGCCAGCAGGATCACCGACAGGGGCCACGAGCAGTACTTC.

The rearrangement uses TRBV5-1 and TRBJ2-3; TRBD2 matches 12 bases. There are 15 residues in the CDR3. Germline V gives CDR1 SGHRS, CDR2 YFSETQ. V was clipped by 3 bases and J by 4 bases; unmatched bases: 3. The DNA for the CDR3 is TGCGCCAGCAGCTCTAGCGGGGGGGCCGCAGATACGCAGTATTTT. Translating gives CASSSSGGAADTQYF.

The V call is TRBV6-4, the J call TRBJ1-2, with a weak D call TRBD1 (5 bases). The CDR3 extends over 15 amino acids. The germline gives CDR1 MRHNA, CDR2 SNTAGT. V lost 5 bases to trimming and J lost 2 bases, with 15 bases between them. The DNA for the CDR3 is TGTGCCAGCAGTCCCCGGGGGGGTATGAACTATGGCTACACCTTC. This translates into CASSPRGGMNYGYTF.

This chain uses TRBV27 with TRBJ2-5; D may be TRBD2 (5 bases). Trimming shortened V by 11 bases and J by 0 bases, and 22 bases separated the two germline ends. Germline CDR1 reads MNHEY; CDR2 reads SMNVEV (reference sequence). This CDR3 is built from 16 residues. CDR3 amino acids: CARGKKGRPYQETQYF. The CDR3 nucleotides read TGTGCCCGGGGTAAAAAAGGACGTCCTTACCAAGAGACCCAGTACTTC.

V gene TRBV18 combines with J gene TRBJ1-2; D call uncertain. CDR1 is KGHSH, CDR2 LQKENI, per germline. Trimming removed 2 bases from V and 3 bases from J, with 7 bases in between. This CDR3 spans 13 amino acids. CDR3 bases: TGTGCCAGCTCACCAGGCCCGGACTATGGCTACACCTTC. As protein: CASSPGPDYGYTF.

The V and J genes are TRBV5-1 and TRBJ2-2; no clear D gene. The CDR3 extends over 15 amino acids. Per the germline V gene, CDR1 is SGHRS and CDR2 is YFSETQ. Trimming cost V 1 base and J 1 base, with 8 bases left between them. The CDR3 DNA reads TGCGCCAGCAGCTTGACAGAATTGAACACCGGGGAGCTGTTTTTT. Amino acid sequence: CASSLTELNTGELFF.

This clone has just a few counts. CDR3 coding DNA: TGTGCCAGCAGTCCCCGCCGGGGGGGCCTTGGTGAGCAGTTCTTC. Protein: CASSPRRGGLGEQFF. The chain uses TRBV6-5 and TRBJ2-1; 8 bases map to TRBD2. J gave up 9 bases and V 5 bases, and 12 bases lay outside the gene matches. The CDR3 is 15 residues long. Per the germline V gene, CDR1 is MNHEY and CDR2 is SVGAGI.

The J gene is TRBJ1-2, the V gene TRBV5-4; the D is unclear. CDR3 length: 15 residues. The germline gives CDR1 SGHNT, CDR2 YYREEE (reference sequence). Trimming shortened V by 0 bases and J by 4 bases, and 13 bases separated the two germline ends. The CDR3 DNA follows: TGTGCCAGCAGCTTGGCGCAGGCTCTAACCTATGGCTACACCTTC. Translating gives CASSLAQALTYGYTF.

The gene calls are TRBV12-5 and TRBJ1-2; possible D gene TRBD1, 5 bases. The CDR3 is 14 amino acids. Germline V CDR1 and CDR2: LGHNT, FRNRAP. Between the trimmed V and J ends, which lost 7 bases and 4 bases, there was a span of 16 bases. CDR3 sequence reads: CASAPSGGSYGYTF. The CDR3 nucleotides read TGTGCTAGTGCCCCCTCGGGGGGAAGCTATGGCTACACCTTC.

The chain is built from TRBV5-4 and TRBJ1-3; D remains ambiguous. Per the germline V gene, CDR1 is SGHNT and CDR2 is YYREEE (reference sequence). V was cut by 4 bases and J by 0 bases, with 11 bases left in between. CDR3 length: 15 residues. The CDR3 sequence is CASSLWGISGNTIYF. In nucleotides, the CDR3 is TGTGCCAGCAGCCTCTGGGGTATCTCTGGAAACACCATATATTTT.

J is TRBJ1-2 and V is TRBV4-1; D might be TRBD1 (5 bases). Trimming took 4 bases from V and 1 from J, leaving 10 bases between them. Germline V gene lookup returns CDR1 MGHRA and CDR2 YSYEKL. CDR3 length: 14 amino acids. As DNA, the CDR3 is TGCGCCAGCAGCCGAATAGGGGTTAACTATGGCTACACCTTC. Protein sequence: CASSRIGVNYGYTF.